One sample yielded the 2 T cell receptor beta chains listed below, sequenced in a study of control samples from healthy donors and cancer patients. Here immunoSEQ multiplex PCR was the method, and the copy in TCRdb shows in-frame clones only, minus some. The data contain over 10,000 clones, over 70% of them seen just once; the ten biggest clones take up around 8.4%. The sequencing sample was made of formalin-fixed, paraffin-embedded tissue. The origin of the receptors is a male donor with melanoma.

The chain joins TRBV5-1 to TRBJ2-1; weak D call: TRBD2 (7 bases). Germline CDR1 reads SGHRS; CDR2 reads YFSETQ. V shed 3 bases and J shed 7 bases, with 17 bases lying between them. The CDR3 spans 15 residues. CDR3 nucleotides: TGCGCCAGCAGCTCTGGGGGGGCTCTCTTGAATGAGCAGTTCTTC. This encodes CASSSGGALLNEQFF.

V usage is TRBV9 and J usage is TRBJ2-6; D not resolved. V lost 1 base and J lost 0, with 2 bases in between. CDR3 length: 14 amino acids. Germline V lookup: CDR1 SGDLS, CDR2 YYNGEE. The DNA for the CDR3 is TGTGCCAGCAGCGTAATCTCTGGGGCCAACGTCCTGACTTTC. This sequence encodes CASSVISGANVLTF.